Listed below are T cell receptor beta chains from one sample, sequenced in a study of T cell repertoires in cytomegalovirus infection. TCRdb redid the calling of the reads with MiXCR, one entry per CDR3 protein. The sample includes roughly 300,000 distinct CDR3 sequences, about 25% of them seen just once. The material sequenced was PBMCs. These TCRs come from a human donor in good health (CMV status not recorded). Some clones in this sample may be carry-over from other donors' samples. CDR3s include the opening cysteine and the closing phenylalanine or tryptophan. A D gene is named only where the DNA matches it firmly. The size field is filled for only some rows; it gives once, few, many or a size class.

. | 16 | TRBJ2-7 | TRBV11-2 | TRBD2 | CASSLDRVAGTYEQYF | TGTGCCAGCAGCTTAGATCGGGTAGCGGGGACCTACGAGCAGTACTTC
many | 15 | TRBJ2-7 | TRBV11-2 | . | CASSLVRQSSYEQYF | TGTGCCAGCAGCTTAGTGAGACAGAGTTCCTACGAGCAGTACTTC
few | 18 | TRBJ2-7 | TRBV12-3/TRBV12-4 | TRBD1 | CASSLHHAGTGGNYEQYF | TGTGCCAGCAGTCTCCACCACGCCGGGACAGGGGGTAACTACGAGCAGTACTTC
. | 15 | TRBJ1-2 | TRBV7-2 | . | CASSLGTARGYGYTF | TGTGCCAGCAGCTTGGGGACGGCGCGGGGCTATGGCTACACCTTC
many | 14 | TRBJ2-7 | TRBV6-1 | TRBD1 | CASSAYWDSYEQYF | TGTGCCAGCAGTGCGTACTGGGACAGCTACGAGCAGTACTTC
. | 15 | TRBJ1-2 | TRBV4-1 | TRBD1 | CASSQVPGTAEGYTF | TGCGCCAGCAGCCAAGTCCCCGGGACAGCGGAAGGCTACACCTTC
many | 19 | TRBJ1-5 | TRBV20-1 | TRBD1 | CSARDPGQTSVYSNQPQHF | TGCAGTGCTAGAGATCCGGGACAGACGTCTGTTTATAGCAATCAGCCCCAGCATTTT
few | 16 | TRBJ2-7 | TRBV20-1 | TRBD2 | CSARAARRGNAYEQYF | TGCAGTGCTAGAGCGGCTCGGCGGGGGAACGCCTACGAGCAGTACTTC
. | 16 | TRBJ1-1 | TRBV6-5 | . | CASSTDRSLAMAEAFF | TGTGCCAGCAGTACGGACAGATCCCTCGCCATGGCTGAAGCTTTCTTT
few | 13 | TRBJ2-3 | TRBV10-3 | . | CATGADGADTQYF | TGTGCCACCGGTGCGGATGGGGCAGATACGCAGTATTTT
few | 13 | TRBJ2-2 | TRBV20-1 | . | CSARGHNTGELFF | TGCAGTGCTAGGGGACACAACACCGGGGAGCTGTTTTTT
few | 14 | TRBJ1-4 | TRBV20-1 | . | CSARVPLGDEKLFF | TGCAGTGCTAGAGTACCCCTGGGCGATGAAAAACTGTTTTTT
. | 16 | TRBJ1-5 | TRBV28 | TRBD1 | CASSLSDRADNQPQHF | TGTGCCAGCAGCCTTTCCGACAGGGCCGACAATCAGCCCCAGCATTTT
. | 14 | TRBJ2-5 | TRBV5-1 | . | CASSLRRAQETQYF | TGCGCCAGCAGCTTGCGCAGGGCACAAGAGACCCAGTACTTC
. | 13 | TRBJ2-1 | TRBV10-3 | TRBD2 | CAIRASGSDEQFF | TGTGCCATCAGGGCTAGCGGGAGTGATGAGCAGTTCTTC
. | 15 | TRBJ2-1 | TRBV18 | . | CASSLQQGGHNEQFF | TGTGCCAGCTCACTTCAACAGGGCGGGCACAATGAGCAGTTCTTC
. | 15 | TRBJ2-1 | TRBV19 | TRBD2 | CASSLTSGASYEQFF | TGTGCCAGTAGTTTGACTAGCGGGGCTAGCTATGAGCAGTTCTTC
. | 14 | TRBJ2-6 | TRBV12-3/TRBV12-4 | . | CASCRSSGANVLTF | TGTGCCAGCTGCCGGTCCTCTGGGGCCAACGTCCTGACTTTC
many | 14 | TRBJ1-2 | TRBV7-2 | TRBD1 | CASSRTGIDYGYTF | TGTGCCAGCAGCCGGACAGGGATCGACTATGGCTACACCTTC
. | 16 | TRBJ2-2 | TRBV20-1 | . | CSARDRRFGGSGELFF | TGCAGTGCTAGAGATAGGCGGTTTGGCGGTTCCGGGGAGCTGTTTTTT
few | 13 | TRBJ2-6 | TRBV6-4 | . | CASSDAGANVLTF | TGTGCCAGCAGTGACGCTGGGGCCAACGTCCTGACTTTC
. | 12 | TRBJ2-7 | TRBV12-3/TRBV12-4 | . | CASRPLRGEQYF | TGTGCCAGCAGACCCCTCCGGGGCGAGCAGTACTTC
few | 14 | TRBJ1-2 | TRBV19 | . | CASSIGGSNYGYTF | TGTGCCAGTAGTATAGGCGGATCTAACTATGGCTACACCTTC
few | 15 | TRBJ2-7 | TRBV6-2/TRBV6-3 | . | CASSLQGAASYEQYF | TGTGCCAGCAGCCTACAGGGTGCAGCCTCCTACGAGCAGTACTTC
many | 14 | TRBJ2-5 | TRBV12-3/TRBV12-4 | . | CASRPGTPQETQYF | TGTGCCAGCAGGCCCGGGACACCTCAAGAGACCCAGTACTTC
few | 17 | TRBJ1-4 | TRBV6-1 | . | CASSEVIGSATNEKLFF | TGTGCCAGCAGTGAAGTAATTGGGTCGGCAACTAATGAAAAACTGTTTTTT
. | 15 | TRBJ2-1 | TRBV28 | TRBD2 | CASSHPSGSYNEQFF | TGTGCCAGCAGTCACCCTAGCGGGAGTTACAATGAGCAGTTCTTC
. | 13 | TRBJ2-4 | TRBV2 | TRBD1 | CATLGGPSFIQYF | TGTGCCACCTTAGGGGGCCCTTCGTTTATTCAGTACTTC
once | 11 | TRBJ2-2 | TRBV29-1 | . | CSVRGGGELFF | TGCAGCGTGAGGGGAGGCGGGGAGCTGTTTTTT
many | 14 | TRBJ2-5 | TRBV6-1 | TRBD2 | CALGVGLAGETQYF | TGTGCCCTCGGAGTTGGACTAGCGGGGGAGACCCAGTACTTC
many | 15 | TRBJ1-1 | TRBV7-2 | . | CASSLMARGGSEAFF | TGTGCCAGCAGCTTAATGGCCCGGGGGGGATCTGAAGCTTTCTTT
many | 18 | TRBJ2-7 | TRBV6-2/TRBV6-3 | . | CASSYSMGKDLSFDEQYF | TGTGCCAGCAGTTACTCGATGGGTAAGGACTTATCCTTCGACGAGCAGTACTTC